This record covers a single TCR beta chain. These data belong to a study of blood T cell repertoires in COVID-19. About the study: The United States, Italy and Spain supplied acute and convalescent COVID-19 samples. From T cells, B-cell-depleted T cells, or PBMCs came the material, which was cDNA or gDNA.

Germline V lookup: CDR1 SGHNT, CDR2 YYREEE (reference sequence). The CDR3 consists of 14 residues. Losses at the gene ends were 3 bases for V and 6 bases for J; bases not matched to a gene: 5. Using immunoSEQ multiplex PCR, the repertoire was profiled, and TCRdb retains in-frame clones only, with some absent. The sample consists of roughly 280,000 clones, around 84% of them appearing once. The source of this sequence is a woman aged 55-69 years with COVID-19, enrolled during active disease. The J gene is TRBJ2-1, the V gene TRBV5-4, with TRBD2 identical over 8 bases. The material sequenced was peripheral blood. The DNA of the CDR3 is TGTGCCAGCAGCTCGGGACTAGTTAGCAATGAGCAGTTCTTC. It yields the protein CASSSGLVSNEQFF.